The subject of this entry is one T cell receptor beta chain. Antigen specificity is unknown. The PCR ran on 60 Vbeta and 13 Jbeta primers. Method: immunoSEQ multiplex PCR; TCRdb's copy keeps in-frame clones and lacks some. This sample has 45,000 to 65,000 clones, with 75% to 80% found just once. These data originate in a study of cytomegalovirus exposure and HLA in healthy donors. The study, taken as a whole, reports: It was assumed in the presence/absence analyses that sequencing depth was roughly uniform across donors. Among TCR beta chains, those listed as cytomegalovirus-associated numbered over 150. Among the CMV-associated chains, three were confirmed in vitro as specific for CMV antigens.

Germline CDR1 and CDR2: SQVTM and ANQGSEA. Trimming took 5 bases from V and 1 from J; bases not matched to a gene: 3. The CDR3 contains 16 residues. This chain links TRBV29-1 with TRBJ2-6; the match to TRBD2 covers 12 bases. Sequences were obtained from PBMCs. This clonotype was sampled from a woman aged 40 to 50 in good health and CMV-seropositive. The CDR3 spells CSVILAGGSGANVLTF. The CDR3 DNA sequence: TGCAGCGTTATACTAGCGGGGGGTTCTGGGGCCAACGTCCTGACTTTC.